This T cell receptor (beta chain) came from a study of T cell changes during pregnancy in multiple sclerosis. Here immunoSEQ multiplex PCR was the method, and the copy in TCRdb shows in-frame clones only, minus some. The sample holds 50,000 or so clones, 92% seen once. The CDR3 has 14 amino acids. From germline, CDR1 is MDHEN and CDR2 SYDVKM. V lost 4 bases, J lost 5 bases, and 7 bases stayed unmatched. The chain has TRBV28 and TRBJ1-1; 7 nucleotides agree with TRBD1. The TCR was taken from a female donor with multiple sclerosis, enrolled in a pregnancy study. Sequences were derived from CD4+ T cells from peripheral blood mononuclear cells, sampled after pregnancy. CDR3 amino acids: CASSSTGVWTEAFF. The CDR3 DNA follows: TGTGCCAGCAGTTCCACAGGGGTTTGGACTGAAGCTTTCTTT.